This T cell receptor beta chain was documented in a study of cytomegalovirus exposure and HLA in healthy donors. In the study overall: Drawn from HLA-typed donors, around 85 million unique TCRs were held in an early data release. Overall study results and limits: HLA restriction was apparent for most CMV-associated TCR beta chains in a later analysis. Most TCR sequences showed up rarely, but some public TCRs showed up in many donors.

The CDR3 length is 14 residues. Per germline, CDR1 MNHNY and CDR2 SVGAGI (reference sequence). Trimming removed 2 bases from V and 6 bases from J, with 13 bases in between. As regards this clone: Its antigen is currently unknown.

In the PCR, 60 Vbeta and 13 Jbeta primers were used. Sequenced by immunoSEQ multiplex PCR; TCRdb stores in-frame clones only, minus some. This sample's clone table lists around 37,000 clones. The sample was PBMCs. V gene TRBV6-6 combines with J gene TRBJ1-2, with D unresolved. This receptor was obtained from a human donor in good health. The CDR3 DNA sequence: TGTGCCAGCAGTTACCGAGGTCCTCCCGATGGCTACACCTTC. Protein: CASSYRGPPDGYTF.